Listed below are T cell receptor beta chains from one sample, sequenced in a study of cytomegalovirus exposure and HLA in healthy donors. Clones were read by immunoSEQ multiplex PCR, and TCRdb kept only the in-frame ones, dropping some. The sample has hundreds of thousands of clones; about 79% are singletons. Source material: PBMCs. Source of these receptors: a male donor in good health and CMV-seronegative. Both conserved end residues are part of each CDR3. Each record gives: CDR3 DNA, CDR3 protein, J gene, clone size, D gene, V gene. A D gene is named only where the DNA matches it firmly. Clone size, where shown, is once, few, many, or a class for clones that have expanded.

cdr3_nt: TGTGCCAGCAGCGTATCTGCGAGTACTGAGCAGTTCTTC
cdr3_aa: CASSVSASTEQFF
j_call: TRBJ2-1
clone_size: .
d_call: .
v_call: TRBV9

cdr3_nt: TGCGCCAGCAGCCCCCTGGACAGGGGAAGCTTCTACAATGAGCAGTTCTTC
cdr3_aa: CASSPLDRGSFYNEQFF
j_call: TRBJ2-1
clone_size: .
d_call: TRBD1
v_call: TRBV4-1

cdr3_nt: TGCGCCAGCAGCTCAAAGATTCACAGGGGGCTTGACTATGGCTACACCTTC
cdr3_aa: CASSSKIHRGLDYGYTF
j_call: TRBJ1-2
clone_size: .
d_call: TRBD1
v_call: TRBV5-1

cdr3_nt: TGTGCCAGCAGCTTAGGCGAGAACACTGAAGCTTTCTTT
cdr3_aa: CASSLGENTEAFF
j_call: TRBJ1-1
clone_size: few
d_call: .
v_call: TRBV7-9

cdr3_nt: TGTGCCAGCAGTTACCGGACAGGCCTCTCCTACGAGCAGTACTTC
cdr3_aa: CASSYRTGLSYEQYF
j_call: TRBJ2-7
clone_size: .
d_call: TRBD1
v_call: TRBV28

cdr3_nt: TGTGCCAGCAGCCTCCCCGGTGCGGGACCAGCGGGTGAGCAGTTCTTC
cdr3_aa: CASSLPGAGPAGEQFF
j_call: TRBJ2-1
clone_size: .
d_call: .
v_call: TRBV7-3

cdr3_nt: TGCGCCAGCAGCCAAGATAGACCAGGGGGAAGGCAAGAGACCCAGTACTTC
cdr3_aa: CASSQDRPGGRQETQYF
j_call: TRBJ2-5
clone_size: .
d_call: TRBD1
v_call: TRBV4-1

cdr3_nt: TGTGCCAGCAGTTACCGAGAGGGCGATAGCTCCTACGAGCAGTACTTC
cdr3_aa: CASSYREGDSSYEQYF
j_call: TRBJ2-7
clone_size: once
d_call: .
v_call: TRBV6-5

cdr3_nt: TGTGCCAGCAGACAGGGGTGGAACACTGAAGCTTTCTTT
cdr3_aa: CASRQGWNTEAFF
j_call: TRBJ1-1
clone_size: .
d_call: TRBD1
v_call: TRBV7-9

cdr3_nt: TGTGCCACCAGCAGAGGCGGACAGGGGAGCTACGAGCAGTACTTC
cdr3_aa: CATSRGGQGSYEQYF
j_call: TRBJ2-7
clone_size: .
d_call: TRBD1
v_call: TRBV15

cdr3_nt: TGTGCCAGCAGTTTGGCGGGAATTAAAAAACTGTTTTTT
cdr3_aa: CASSLAGIKKLFF
j_call: TRBJ1-4
clone_size: .
d_call: .
v_call: TRBV28

cdr3_nt: TGCGCCAGCAGCCAACACCTGGGGGGGCTTAATGAAAAACTGTTTTTT
cdr3_aa: CASSQHLGGLNEKLFF
j_call: TRBJ1-4
clone_size: once
d_call: .
v_call: TRBV4-3

cdr3_nt: TGTGCCATCAGCGGACTAGCGGGTTCGACCTACGAGCAGTACTTC
cdr3_aa: CAISGLAGSTYEQYF
j_call: TRBJ2-7
clone_size: .
d_call: TRBD2
v_call: TRBV10-3

cdr3_nt: TGTGCCAGCTCACTGAGCGGGGTCGAATACGAGCAGTACTTC
cdr3_aa: CASSLSGVEYEQYF
j_call: TRBJ2-7
clone_size: .
d_call: TRBD2
v_call: TRBV18